The 13 T cell receptor beta chains below were found in one sample sequenced in a study of blood T cells in healthy people across ages. Sample-barcoded 5' priming and a J-beta primer mix drove a second PCR of roughly 7 to 11 cycles. TCRdb redid the calling of the 5' RACE reads with MiXCR, one entry per CDR3 protein. The sample yields over 1,500,000 distinct CDR3 sequences, about 39% seen once. Specimen: blood. The origin of the receptors is a human donor in good health.

The chain links TRBV12-3 or TRBV12-4 to TRBJ1-5; TRBD1 might be the D (5 bases). The CDR3 length is 15 residues. Trimming stripped 5 bases from V and 0 bases from J, with 11 bases between. The CDR3 spells CASSLGHHSNQPQHF. CDR3 DNA: TGTGCCAGCAGTCTCGGACACCATAGCAATCAGCCCCAGCATTTT.

The V call is TRBV15, the J call TRBJ1-5; possible D gene TRBD1, 6 bases. The CDR3 contains 16 residues. Germline V gene lookup returns CDR1 LNHNV and CDR2 YYDKDF (reference sequence). Trimming stripped 4 bases from V and 3 bases from J, with 16 bases between. The CDR3 loop reads CATSTRPGAFNQPQHF. In nucleotides, the CDR3 is TGTGCCACCAGCACTCGGCCAGGGGCCTTCAATCAGCCCCAGCATTTT. Drawing the rest from reference TRBV15 and TRBJ1-5, the complete variable domain is DAMVIQNPRYQVTQFGKPVTLSCSQTLNHNVMYWYQQKSSQAPKLLFHYYDKDFNNEADTPDNFQSRRPNTSFCFLDIRSPGLGDTAMYLCATSTRPGAFNQPQHFGDGTRLSIL.

This clonotype was detected a few times. At one end the junction does not follow the germline gene, possibly because of a read error. The rearrangement uses TRBV5-5 and TRBJ2-3; the D call may be TRBD1 or TRBD2 (7 bases each). The CDR3 contains 15 residues. Germline-derived CDR1 and CDR2 are SGHKS and YYEKEE (reference sequence). CDR3 coding DNA: TGTGCCAGCAGCTTCGTGGGAGGGGGCACCGATACGCAGTATTTT. As protein: CASSFVGGGTDTQYF.

This chain connects TRBV7-2 to TRBJ1-1; the match to TRBD1 covers 8 bases. Unmatched junction bases numbered 7, after V lost 5 bases and J lost 5 bases. CDR1 SGHTA and CDR2 FQGNSA come from the germline V gene. The CDR3 loop spans 14 amino acids. This CDR3 is CASSRIDRGTEAFF. The CDR3 region has the DNA TGTGCCAGCAGCCGAATTGACAGGGGAACTGAAGCTTTCTTT.

The chain recombines TRBV9 with TRBJ1-2; no reliable D call. The CDR3 covers 15 residues. The germline gives CDR1 SGDLS, CDR2 YYNGEE. Trimming stripped 4 bases from V and 7 bases from J, with 20 bases between. The CDR3 loop reads CASSPSRAEGFGYTF. The CDR3 region has the DNA TGTGCCAGCAGCCCCTCAAGGGCGGAAGGTTTTGGCTACACCTTC.

The CDR3 loop reads CASSQYGQLPSYEQYF. CDR3 in DNA: TGTGCCAGCAGCCAATACGGACAGCTTCCCTCCTACGAGCAGTACTTC. V usage is TRBV3-1 and J usage is TRBJ2-7; weak D call: TRBD1 (6 bases). V lost 2 bases and J lost 0, with 14 bases in between. Germline V CDR1 and CDR2: LGHDT, YNNKEL (reference sequence). The CDR3 sequence is 16 residues long.

The gene calls are TRBV12-3 or TRBV12-4 and TRBJ2-1; TRBD1 or TRBD2 may be the D gene (5 bases each). The CDR3 contains 15 residues. Trimming removed 0 bases at V and 6 bases at J, with 12 bases between. The CDR3 DNA is TGTGCCAGCAGTTTAGCGCGAAGGGGAGTCAATGAGCAGTTCTTC. This sequence encodes CASSLARRGVNEQFF.

The chain has TRBV20-1 and TRBJ2-1; TRBD2 aligns across 7 bases. Losses at the gene ends were 5 bases for V and 8 bases for J; bases not matched to a gene: 12. The length of the CDR3 is 14 residues. Germline CDR1 DFQATT, CDR2 SNEGSKA (reference sequence). The CDR3 loop reads CSASPPGGHDEQFF. The CDR3 DNA follows: TGCAGTGCTTCCCCCCCGGGAGGTCACGATGAGCAGTTCTTC.

V and J are TRBV7-2 and TRBJ2-1; D perhaps matches TRBD1 (6 bases). This CDR3 is built from 16 residues. V shed 7 bases and J shed 0 bases, with 16 bases lying between them. Germline-derived CDR1 and CDR2 are SGHTA and FQGNSA. The CDR3 sequence: CASTPGGGLSYNEQFF. CDR3 DNA: TGTGCCAGCACTCCCGGTGGGGGCCTCTCCTACAATGAGCAGTTCTTC.

The table lists this clonotype with a few counts. This sequence joins TRBV29-1 and TRBJ2-1, with TRBD1 matching over 8 bases. V lost 6 bases to trimming and J lost 6 bases; unmatched junction nucleotides: 4. The CDR3 covers 12 residues. Germline CDR1 SQVTM, CDR2 ANQGSEA. CDR3 coding DNA: TGCAGCGTAAGACAGGGGTTCAATGAGCAGTTCTTC. This sequence encodes CSVRQGFNEQFF.

This clonotype appeared a few times. This chain links TRBV7-9 with TRBJ2-3, with 7 positions matching TRBD2. J was trimmed by 3 bases and V by 5 bases; bases with no gene match: 11. CDR1 is SEHNR and CDR2 is FQNEAQ in the germline V gene (reference sequence). The CDR3 sequence is 16 residues long. As DNA, the CDR3 is TGTGCCAGCAGCCCAAGCTGGCCCGGGAGGACAGATACGCAGTATTTT. Translation: CASSPSWPGRTDTQYF.

V and J are TRBV29-1 and TRBJ1-2; TRBD1 matches at 9 bases. This CDR3 is built from 14 residues. J gave up 8 bases and V 7 bases, and 14 bases lay outside the gene matches. Germline-derived CDR1 and CDR2 are SQVTM and ANQGSEA. This chain's CDR3 is CSATAGTGRDGYTF. Written as DNA, the CDR3 is TGCAGCGCCACGGCCGGGACAGGGAGAGACGGCTACACCTTC.

The V gene is TRBV27, the J gene TRBJ1-1, with D possibly being TRBD1 (6 bases). Looked up from germline, CDR1 is MNHEY and CDR2 is SMNVEV (reference sequence). CDR3 length equals 14 residues. With 2 bases removed from V and 4 bases from J, the gap between germline ends came to 11 bases. CDR3 coding DNA: TGTGCCAGCAGTTTAAGAGGGGGAGTCACTGAAGCTTTCTTT. It translates to CASSLRGGVTEAFF.